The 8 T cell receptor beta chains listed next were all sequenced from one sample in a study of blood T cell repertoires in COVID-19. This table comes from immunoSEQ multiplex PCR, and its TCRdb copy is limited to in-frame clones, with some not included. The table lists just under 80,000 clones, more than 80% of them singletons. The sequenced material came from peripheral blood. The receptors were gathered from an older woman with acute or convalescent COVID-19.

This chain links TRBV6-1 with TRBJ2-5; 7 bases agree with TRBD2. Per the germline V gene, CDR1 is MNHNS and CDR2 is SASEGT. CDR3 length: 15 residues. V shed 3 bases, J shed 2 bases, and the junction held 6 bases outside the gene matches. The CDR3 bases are TGTGCCAGCAGTGAGAACCCAGCGGGGCAAGAGACCCAGTACTTC. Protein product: CASSENPAGQETQYF.

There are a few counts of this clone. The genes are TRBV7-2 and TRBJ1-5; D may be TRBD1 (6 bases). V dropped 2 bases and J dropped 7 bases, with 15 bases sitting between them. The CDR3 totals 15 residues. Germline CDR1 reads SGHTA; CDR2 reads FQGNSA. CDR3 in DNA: TGTGCCAGCAGCTTATGGGGGGGCGACCTGCAGCCCCAGCATTTT. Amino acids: CASSLWGGDLQPQHF.

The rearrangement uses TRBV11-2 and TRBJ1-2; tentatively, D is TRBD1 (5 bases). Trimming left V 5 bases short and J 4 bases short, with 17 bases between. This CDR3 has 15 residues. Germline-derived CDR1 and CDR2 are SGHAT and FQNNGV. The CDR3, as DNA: TGTGCCAGCAGCCCCCCGCGGGGGGGTGCCTATGGCTACACCTTC. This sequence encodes CASSPPRGGAYGYTF.

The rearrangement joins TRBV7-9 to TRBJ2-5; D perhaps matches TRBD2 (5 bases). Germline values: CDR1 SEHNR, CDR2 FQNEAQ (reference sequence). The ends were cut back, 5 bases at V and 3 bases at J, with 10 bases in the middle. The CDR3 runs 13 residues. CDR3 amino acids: CASSPAGEETQYF. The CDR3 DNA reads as TGTGCCAGCAGCCCCGCCGGGGAAGAGACCCAGTACTTC.

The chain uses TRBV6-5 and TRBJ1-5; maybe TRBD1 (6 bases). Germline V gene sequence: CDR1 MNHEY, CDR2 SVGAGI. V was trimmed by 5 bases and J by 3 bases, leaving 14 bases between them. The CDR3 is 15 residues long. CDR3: CASSPRTVNNQPQHF. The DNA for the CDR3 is TGTGCCAGCAGTCCCCGGACAGTCAACAATCAGCCCCAGCATTTT.

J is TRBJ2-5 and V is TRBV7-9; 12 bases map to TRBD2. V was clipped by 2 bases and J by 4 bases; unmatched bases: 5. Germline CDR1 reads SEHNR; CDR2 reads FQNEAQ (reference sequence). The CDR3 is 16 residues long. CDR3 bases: TGTGCCAGCAGCTTACTAGCGGGGGGGCCGGCAGAGACCCAGTACTTC. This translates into CASSLLAGGPAETQYF.

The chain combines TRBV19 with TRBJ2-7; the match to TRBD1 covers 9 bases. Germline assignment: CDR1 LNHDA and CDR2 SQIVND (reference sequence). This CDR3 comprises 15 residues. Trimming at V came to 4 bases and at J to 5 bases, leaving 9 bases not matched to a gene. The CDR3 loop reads CASSTADRGRDEQYF. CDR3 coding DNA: TGTGCCAGTAGTACCGCGGACAGGGGAAGAGACGAGCAGTACTTC.

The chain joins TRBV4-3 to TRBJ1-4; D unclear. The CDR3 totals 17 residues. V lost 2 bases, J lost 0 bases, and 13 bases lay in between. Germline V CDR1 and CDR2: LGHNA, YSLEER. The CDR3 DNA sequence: TGCGCCAGCAGCCAAACCCTCACGCGTACAACTAATGAAAAACTGTTTTTT. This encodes CASSQTLTRTTNEKLFF.